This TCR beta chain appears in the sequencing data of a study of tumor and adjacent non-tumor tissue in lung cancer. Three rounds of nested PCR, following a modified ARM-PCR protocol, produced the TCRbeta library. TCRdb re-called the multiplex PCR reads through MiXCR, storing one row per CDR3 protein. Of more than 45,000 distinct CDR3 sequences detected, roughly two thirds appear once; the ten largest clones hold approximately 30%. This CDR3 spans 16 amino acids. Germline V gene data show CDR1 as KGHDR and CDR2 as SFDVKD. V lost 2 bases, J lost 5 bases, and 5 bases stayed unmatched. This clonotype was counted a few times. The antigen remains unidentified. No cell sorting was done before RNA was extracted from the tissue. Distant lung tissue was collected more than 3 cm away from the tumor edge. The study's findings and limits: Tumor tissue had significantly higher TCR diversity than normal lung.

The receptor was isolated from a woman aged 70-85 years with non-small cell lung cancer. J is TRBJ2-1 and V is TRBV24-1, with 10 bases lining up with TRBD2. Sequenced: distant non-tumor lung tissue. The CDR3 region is CATSDSEREGHNEQFF. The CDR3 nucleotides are TGTGCCACCAGTGATTCGGAGCGGGAGGGTCACAATGAGCAGTTCTTC.